Below are 5 T cell receptor beta chains sequenced from a single sample in a study of Graves' ophthalmopathy and Graves' hyperthyroidism (dated by TCRdb to 2017 to 2018). The sample was run on an Illumina HiSeq 2000. For repertoire sequencing, TCR beta CDR3 regions were amplified from RNA transcripts. A first-round RT-PCR used HTBI primers with the Qiagen OneStep RT-PCR kit, followed by a second-round multiplex PCR, size selection and purification. TCRdb reprocessed the public reads (quality trimming at Q25 with fastp, clone calling with MiXCR) and kept in-frame beta chains. Rows with a matching CDR3 protein are joined into one entry that keeps the most common DNA and genes. The sample table records about 480,000 distinct CDR3 sequences; approximately 15% of these occur just once. Over 8% of the sample is held by the ten biggest clonotypes. The sample was blood. The receptor set was obtained from a woman under 40 with Graves' ophthalmopathy. Donor details come from another sample of the same person, matched by shared clones.

Comment on this clonotype: This may be a read error, as it is one base from a much larger clone. A read error is likely, as this CDR3 ends without the conserved phenylalanine or tryptophan. The J gene is TRBJ1-5, the V gene TRBV2; D not resolved. Trimming took off 4 bases at V and 0 bases at J, with 7 bases between the two ends. Per germline, CDR1 SNHLY and CDR2 FYNNEI. The CDR3 covers 14 residues. CDR3 sequence: CASSGAFSNQPQHL. The CDR3 coding sequence is TGTGCCAGCAGTGGGGCATTTAGCAATCAGCCCCAGCATCTT.

The CDR3 DNA reads TGTGCCAGCAGCGAAACTAGCGGGGCCTACGAGCAGTACTTC. This gives the protein CASSETSGAYEQYF. The V call is TRBV7-9, the J call TRBJ2-7; 10 positions match TRBD2. Looked up from germline, CDR1 is SEHNR and CDR2 is FQNEAQ (reference sequence). The CDR3 contains 14 residues. Losses at the gene ends were 5 bases for V and 2 bases for J; bases not matched to a gene: 3. Together with reference TRBV7-9 and TRBJ2-7, the CDR3 gives the full variable domain: DTGVSQNPRHKITKRGQNVTFRCDPISEHNRLYWYRQTLGQGPEFLTYFQNEAQLEKSRLLSDRFSAERPKGSFSTLEIQRTEQGDSAMYLCASSETSGAYEQYFGPGTRLTVT.

This chain links TRBV12-5 with TRBJ1-1; 9 bases line up with TRBD1. J was trimmed by 4 bases and V by 6 bases; bases with no gene match: 12. Looked up from germline, CDR1 is LGHNT and CDR2 is FRNRAP. CDR3 length equals 16 residues. The CDR3 sequence is CASGRMGQGTGTEAFF. CDR3 nucleotides: TGTGCTAGTGGCCGCATGGGACAGGGAACGGGCACTGAAGCTTTCTTT.

Of note for this clonotype: This sequence may be a read error, since a much larger clone differs from it by one base. This sequence joins TRBV7-2 and TRBJ1-2; D not certain. This CDR3 region has 15 residues. V was clipped by 0 bases and J by 4 bases, with 12 bases between them. Looked up from germline, CDR1 is SGHTA and CDR2 is FQGNSA. CDR3 DNA sequence: TGTGCCAGCAGCTTAGCGACGGGCAGGCTCTATGGCTACACCTTC. Amino acids: CASSLATGRLYGYTF.

In this sample, this clonotype turned up many times. The J gene is TRBJ1-1, the V gene TRBV6-5; weak D call: TRBD1 (5 bases). This CDR3 comprises 14 residues. The V end lost 5 bases, the J end lost 1 base, and 11 bases lay between the germline ends. Germline CDR1 reads MNHEY; CDR2 reads SVGAGI. The CDR3 here is CASSNGHENTEAFF. The CDR3 nucleotides read TGTGCCAGCAGTAACGGACACGAGAACACTGAAGCTTTCTTT.